The 27 T cell receptor beta chains below all came from one sample that was sequenced in a study of blood T cell repertoires in COVID-19. The method was immunoSEQ multiplex PCR; TCRdb's version includes in-frame clones alone and lacks a portion of them. The table records hundreds of thousands of clones, about 91% of them present only once. The sequencing input was peripheral blood. The source is a woman aged 30 to 39 who had recovered from COVID-19.

This chain links TRBV9 with TRBJ1-2; no reliable D call. The V end lost 0 bases, the J end lost 2 bases, and 8 bases lay between the germline ends. Germline loops: CDR1 SGDLS, CDR2 YYNGEE. The CDR3 loop spans 14 amino acids. The CDR3 here is CASSVEAGNYGYTF. Here the CDR3 DNA reads TGTGCCAGCAGCGTAGAGGCAGGAAACTATGGCTACACCTTC.

The rearrangement joins TRBV5-1 to TRBJ2-5; weak D call: TRBD1 (6 bases). V lost 2 bases, J lost 1 base, and 9 bases lay in between. Germline lookup yields CDR1 SGHRS and CDR2 YFSETQ. This CDR3 region has 14 residues. CDR3 in amino acids: CASSLGQFQETQYF. The CDR3 DNA sequence: TGCGCCAGCAGCTTAGGACAGTTCCAAGAGACCCAGTACTTC.

The gene calls are TRBV5-1 and TRBJ2-3; 9 positions agree with TRBD2. Losses at the gene ends were 4 bases for V and 2 bases for J; bases not matched to a gene: 14. The CDR3 spans 18 residues. Per the germline V gene, CDR1 is SGHRS and CDR2 is YFSETQ. The CDR3, as DNA: TGCGCCAGCAGCCCAGGCTGGGGCGGGGGGGCGTTCACAGATACGCAGTATTTT. It codes for CASSPGWGGGAFTDTQYF.

This clone is a singleton in its sample. The genes are TRBV5-6 and TRBJ1-2, with D possibly TRBD1 on 5 matching bases. Germline CDR1 is SGHDT and CDR2 is YYEEEE. Trimming cost V 0 bases and J 2 bases, with 20 bases left between them. This CDR3 has 18 amino acids. CDR3 nucleotides: TGTGCCAGCAGCTTGGCACGGTGGATGGGGCTCCTAAACTATGGCTACACCTTC. The encoded protein is CASSLARWMGLLNYGYTF.

This chain links TRBV6-2 or TRBV6-3 with TRBJ1-6, with D perhaps matching TRBD1 (5 bases). The CDR3 loop spans 14 amino acids. Germline CDR1 MNHEY, CDR2 SVGEGT. Trimming took 4 bases from V and 6 from J, leaving 10 bases between them. CDR3: CASSSLTVNSPLHF. In nucleotides, the CDR3 is TGTGCCAGCAGTTCCCTGACAGTTAATTCACCCCTCCACTTT.

The rearrangement uses TRBV4-2 and TRBJ1-1, with 9 bases that match TRBD1. Germline V CDR1 and CDR2: LGHNA, YNFKEQ. J lost 5 bases, V lost 5 bases, and 12 bases had no gene match. This CDR3 spans 16 amino acids. The CDR3: CASSSGQGTAVTEAFF. CDR3 DNA sequence: TGTGCCAGCAGCTCCGGACAGGGGACTGCGGTGACTGAAGCTTTCTTT.

The CDR3 sequence: CSSSFYGYTF. The CDR3 DNA follows: TGCAGTTCAAGCTTCTATGGCTACACCTTC. The chain has TRBV20-1 and TRBJ1-2; no definite D call. In germline, CDR1 is DFQATT, CDR2 SNEGSKA (reference sequence). Trimming left V 8 bases short and J 4 bases short, with 8 bases between. The CDR3 contains 10 residues.

The chain joins TRBV3-1 (or the pseudogene TRBV3-2) to TRBJ2-7; D gene uncertain. V lost 0 bases, J lost 3 bases, and 6 bases lay in between. This CDR3 contains 13 residues. Germline assignment: CDR1 LGHDT and CDR2 YNNKEL (reference sequence). The CDR3 DNA sequence: TGTGCCAGCAGCCAAGACAAACACTACGAGCAGTACTTC. This codes for CASSQDKHYEQYF.

This clone was seen just once. The rearrangement links TRBV4-2 to TRBJ1-6, with D uncertain. This CDR3 region has 15 residues. Per germline, CDR1 LGHNA and CDR2 YNFKEQ. Trimming took 1 base from V and 0 from J, leaving 4 bases between them. The CDR3 region has the DNA TGTGCCAGCAGCCAAGGGAGCTCCTATAATTCACCCCTCCACTTT. This gives the protein CASSQGSSYNSPLHF.

Only a few counts were recorded for this clone. The chain combines TRBV28 with TRBJ2-2; TRBD1 might be the D (6 bases). Looked up from germline, CDR1 is MDHEN and CDR2 is SYDVKM. This CDR3 contains 13 residues. Between the trimmed V and J ends, which lost 8 bases and 5 bases, there was a span of 12 bases. Written as DNA, the CDR3 is TGTGCCAGCGGAATGGGGGCGACCGGGGAGCTGTTTTTT. Translation gives CASGMGATGELFF.

The CDR3 loop is CASRAGTEDLENIQYF. The CDR3 DNA reads TGTGCCAGTAGGGCTGGGACAGAAGATTTAGAAAACATTCAGTACTTC. This chain joins TRBV19 and TRBJ2-4; TRBD1 matches 7 bases. Trimming at V came to 6 bases and at J to 5 bases, leaving 13 bases not matched to a gene. Per germline, CDR1 LNHDA and CDR2 SQIVND (reference sequence). The CDR3 sequence is 16 residues long.

The chain employs TRBV5-5 and TRBJ1-6; D perhaps matches TRBD1 (6 bases). Germline lookup yields CDR1 SGHKS and CDR2 YYEKEE (reference sequence). Trimming removed 3 bases at V and 7 bases at J, with 11 bases between. The CDR3 has 14 amino acids. The CDR3 loop reads CASSSGVQNSPLHF. CDR3 nucleotides: TGTGCCAGCAGCTCAGGGGTTCAGAATTCACCCCTCCACTTT.

The CDR3 DNA sequence: TGTGCCATCAGTGACCTAGCGGGAACCTACAATGAGCAGTTCTTC. Encoded protein: CAISDLAGTYNEQFF. The V gene is TRBV10-3, the J gene TRBJ2-1, with 9 nucleotides matching TRBD2. This CDR3 comprises 15 residues. Germline values: CDR1 ENHRY, CDR2 SYGVKD. J was trimmed by 2 bases and V by 3 bases; bases with no gene match: 2.

V usage is TRBV28 and J usage is TRBJ1-4; 7 bases are shared with TRBD1. The J segment lost 7 bases and the V segment lost 5 bases, leaving 7 bases of the junction unmatched. The length of the CDR3 is 14 residues. The germline gives CDR1 MDHEN, CDR2 SYDVKM. CDR3 protein: CASSIGQGVEKLFF. The CDR3, as DNA: TGTGCCAGCAGTATCGGTCAGGGGGTTGAAAAACTGTTTTTT. Using reference TRBV28 and TRBJ1-4 for the parts outside the CDR3, the full variable domain is DVKVTQSSRYLVKRTGEKVFLECVQDMDHENMFWYRQDPGLGLRLIYFSYDVKMKEKGDIPEGYSVSREKKERFSLILESASTNQTSMYLCASSIGQGVEKLFFGSGTQLSVL.

CDR3 DNA sequence: TGTGCCAGCAGCCCATCAGGACTAGCGGGGAATGAGCAGTTCTTC. As protein: CASSPSGLAGNEQFF. V and J are TRBV11-2 and TRBJ2-1; 12 bases align to TRBD2. CDR3 length: 15 residues. V was clipped by 5 bases and J by 7 bases; unmatched bases: 6. The germline CDR1 and CDR2 sequences are SGHAT and FQNNGV.

The gene calls are TRBV2 and TRBJ2-3, with 10 positions matching TRBD2. V shed 6 bases, J shed 5 bases, and the junction held 14 bases outside the gene matches. CDR3 length: 17 residues. Germline loops: CDR1 SNHLY, CDR2 FYNNEI. CDR3 in DNA: TGTGCCAGCAGCCTTCCTACTAGCGGGGCGGATGTAGATACGCAGTATTTT. This translates into CASSLPTSGADVDTQYF.

The chain carries TRBV6-1 and TRBJ1-6, with D possibly TRBD1 on 5 matching bases. The CDR3 totals 19 residues. V lost 2 bases, J lost 7 bases, and 24 bases lay in between. Germline values: CDR1 MNHNS, CDR2 SASEGT. The CDR3 reads CASSEYESWRQGGNSPLHF. CDR3 nucleotides: TGTGCCAGCAGTGAATATGAGAGTTGGCGGCAGGGTGGCAATTCACCCCTCCACTTT.

V is TRBV2 and J is TRBJ1-5, with 7 bases that match TRBD1. CDR3 size: 16 residues. V dropped 7 bases and J dropped 6; count of bases not matched to a gene: 15. Germline-derived CDR1 and CDR2 are SNHLY and FYNNEI. In DNA form, the CDR3 reads TGTGCCAGCACCCAGGAGGGGGCTGTGCATGTTCAGCCCCAGCATTTT. It encodes CASTQEGAVHVQPQHF.

This CDR3 reads CATSDLTGSGETQYF. CDR3 nucleotide sequence: TGTGCCACCAGTGATTTGACAGGTTCCGGGGAGACCCAGTACTTC. J is TRBJ2-5 and V is TRBV24-1, with a tentative D call TRBD1 (5 bases). The V and J ends lost 0 bases and 5 bases respectively, with 12 bases between them. The CDR3 is 15 amino acids. Germline V gene data show CDR1 as KGHDR and CDR2 as SFDVKD.

The CDR3 nucleotides are TGTGCCAGCAGCTTAGATTGGGGGGGCGGGTACGAGCAGTACTTC. The encoded protein is CASSLDWGGGYEQYF. The chain joins TRBV7-2 to TRBJ2-7, with D tentatively TRBD2 (7 bases). Trimming stripped 1 base from V and 4 bases from J, with 14 bases between. The CDR3 has 15 amino acids. In germline, CDR1 is SGHTA, CDR2 FQGNSA. Looking up the rest from reference TRBV7-2 and TRBJ2-7 gives the full variable domain: GAGVSQSPSNKVTEKGKDVELRCDPISGHTALYWYRQSLGQGLEFLIYFQGNSAPDKSGLPSDRFSAERTGGSVSTLTIQRTQQEDSAVYLCASSLDWGGGYEQYFGPGTRLTVT.

This clone was recorded only once. The V gene is TRBV5-4, the J gene TRBJ1-1; the match to TRBD1 covers 8 bases. Germline V lookup: CDR1 SGHNT, CDR2 YYREEE (reference sequence). V lost 4 bases, J lost 1 base, and 6 bases stayed unmatched. This CDR3 has 15 residues. CDR3 sequence reads: CASSRPGQENTEAFF. The CDR3 region has the DNA TGTGCCAGCAGCAGGCCGGGACAGGAGAACACTGAAGCTTTCTTT.

The chain uses TRBV5-1 and TRBJ1-5; D call uncertain. Germline CDR1 reads SGHRS; CDR2 reads YFSETQ. Trimming took 0 bases from V and 1 from J, leaving 8 bases between them. This CDR3 has 15 residues. The CDR3 sequence: CASSLGTVSNQPQHF. In DNA, the CDR3 is TGCGCCAGCAGCTTGGGGACTGTGAGCAATCAGCCCCAGCATTTT.

The chain joins TRBV12-3 or TRBV12-4 to TRBJ2-5; D possibly corresponds to TRBD2 (5 bases). V lost 3 bases, J lost 2 bases, and 7 bases lay in between. The CDR3 spans 13 residues. The CDR3 loop is CASSLGGQETQYF. DNA of the CDR3: TGTGCCAGCAGTTTGGGCGGGCAAGAGACCCAGTACTTC.

This clone was recorded once. The J gene is TRBJ1-4, the V gene TRBV3-1 (or the pseudogene TRBV3-2), with TRBD1 matching 8 bases. The germline gives CDR1 LGHDT, CDR2 YNNKEL (reference sequence). The CDR3 runs to 15 residues. V was pared by 4 bases and J by 3 bases, with 4 bases of the junction left unmatched. The CDR3 loop is CASSPDRVSNEKLFF. In DNA form, the CDR3 reads TGTGCCAGCAGCCCGGACAGGGTGTCTAATGAAAAACTGTTTTTT.

Points on this clone: Different DNA sequences within this sample yield the same CDR3. The V call is TRBV20-1, the J call TRBJ1-2; a possible D gene is TRBD1 (6 bases). CDR1 DFQATT and CDR2 SNEGSKA come from the germline V gene (reference sequence). The CDR3 spans 11 residues. Trimming took off 4 bases at V and 4 bases at J, with 7 bases between the two ends. This chain's CDR3 is CSATDSYGYTF. The DNA for the CDR3 is TGCAGTGCTACGGACAGCTATGGCTACACCTTC.

J is TRBJ2-3 and V is TRBV29-1, with TRBD2 as a possible D gene (7 bases). CDR3 size: 14 residues. The V gene's germline CDR1 is SQVTM and CDR2 ANQGSEA. Trimming shortened V by 7 bases and J by 5 bases, and 19 bases separated the two germline ends. The CDR3 DNA reads as TGCAGCGCAAAGGCGCGGGGGCGGGGAGATACGCAGTATTTT. It codes for CSAKARGRGDTQYF.

The chain uses TRBV7-2 and TRBJ1-2; 11 nucleotides line up with TRBD1. With V trimmed by 8 bases and J by 5 bases, 10 bases remained unmatched. The CDR3 runs 15 residues. CDR1 and CDR2 (germline): SGHTA, FQGNSA. CDR3 DNA: TGTGCCAGCGGAAGGACAGGGGGCATCGCGTATGGCTACACCTTC. Amino acid sequence: CASGRTGGIAYGYTF.